Below, 4 T cell receptor beta chains from the same sample are listed, as sequenced in a study of human T cells and chemical hapten exposure. TCRdb re-called the RACE reads through MiXCR, storing one row per CDR3 protein. The sample has fewer than 85,000 distinct CDR3 sequences; roughly 10% are singletons. Time point of the sample: patch test 2, 6 weeks after DPC sensitization. Treatment described: therapeutic diphenylcyclopropenone sensitization with weekly scalp DPC. Sequences were derived from whole blood, sampled in connection with sensitization to the hapten diphenylcyclopropenone (DPC). The receptor source for this set is a young man with alopecia areata. Some clones in this sample may be carry-over from other donors' samples.

This clonotype was observed at least ten times. The chain joins TRBV7-6 to TRBJ1-5; no definite D call. CDR3 length equals 13 residues. Germline lookup yields CDR1 SGHVS and CDR2 FNYEAQ. V was clipped by 5 bases and J by 4 bases, with 9 bases between them. This chain's CDR3 is CASSTGRNQPQHF. CDR3 coding DNA: TGTGCCAGCAGCACCGGACGAAATCAGCCCCAGCATTTT.

The V gene is TRBV7-9, the J gene TRBJ2-7, with D maybe TRBD1 (6 bases). Germline CDR1 SEHNR, CDR2 FQNEAQ (reference sequence). V dropped 6 bases and J dropped 0 bases, with 21 bases sitting between them. This CDR3 spans 17 amino acids. CDR3 protein: CASSSYKQGFYSYEQYF. Written as DNA, the CDR3 is TGTGCCAGCAGTTCATATAAACAGGGTTTCTACTCCTACGAGCAGTACTTC.

The genes are TRBV5-6 and TRBJ2-7; D unclear. Trimming left V 4 bases short and J 2 bases short, with 10 bases between. From germline, CDR1 is SGHDT and CDR2 YYEEEE. This CDR3 region has 13 residues. Here the CDR3 DNA reads TGTGCCAGCAGCCTCGCCAGGCCCTACGAGCAGTACTTC. It codes for CASSLARPYEQYF. Full variable domain (missing parts from reference TRBV5-6 and TRBJ2-7): DAGVTQSPTHLIKTRGQQVTLRCSPKSGHDTVSWYQQALGQGPQFIFQYYEEEERQRGNFPDRFSGHQFPNYSSELNVNALLLGDSALYLCASSLARPYEQYFGPGTRLTVT.

The CDR3, as DNA: TGTGCCAGCAAGGGTGGCTACACCTTC. Its translation: CASKGGYTF. This chain links TRBV21-1 with TRBJ1-2. TRBV21-1 is flagged as a pseudogene. This CDR3 region has 9 residues.